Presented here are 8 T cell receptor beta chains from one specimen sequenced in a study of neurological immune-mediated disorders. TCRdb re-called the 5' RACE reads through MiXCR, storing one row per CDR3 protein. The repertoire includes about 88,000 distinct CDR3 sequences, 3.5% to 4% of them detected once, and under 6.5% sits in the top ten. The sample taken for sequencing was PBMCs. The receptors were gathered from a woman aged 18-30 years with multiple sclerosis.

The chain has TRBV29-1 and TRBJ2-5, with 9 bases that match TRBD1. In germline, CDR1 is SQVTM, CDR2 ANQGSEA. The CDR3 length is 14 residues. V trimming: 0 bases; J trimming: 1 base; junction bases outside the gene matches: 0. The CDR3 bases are TGCAGCGTTGAAGAGACAGGGGGCCAAGAGACCCAGTACTTC. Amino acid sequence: CSVEETGGQETQYF.

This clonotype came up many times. The CDR3, as DNA: TGTGCCAGTATTCAAAGTCTGCAGGGGAAAAACATTCAGTACTTC. Protein product: CASIQSLQGKNIQYF. The chain is built from TRBV19 and TRBJ2-4; tentatively, D is TRBD1 (6 bases). Germline V lookup: CDR1 LNHDA, CDR2 SQIVND (reference sequence). The CDR3 spans 15 residues. Trimming removed 7 bases from V and 4 bases from J, with 17 bases in between.

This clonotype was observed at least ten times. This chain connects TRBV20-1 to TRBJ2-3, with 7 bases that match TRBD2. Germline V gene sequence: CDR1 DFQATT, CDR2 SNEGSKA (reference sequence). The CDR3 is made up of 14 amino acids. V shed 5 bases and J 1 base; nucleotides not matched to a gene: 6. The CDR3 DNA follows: TGCAGTGCTTTCTCTAGCGGTCGCACAGATACGCAGTATTTT. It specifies CSAFSSGRTDTQYF.

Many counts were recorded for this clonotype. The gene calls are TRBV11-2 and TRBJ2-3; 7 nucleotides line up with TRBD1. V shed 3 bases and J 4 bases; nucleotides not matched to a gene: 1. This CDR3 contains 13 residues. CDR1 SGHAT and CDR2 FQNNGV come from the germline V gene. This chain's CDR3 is CASSFTGADTQYF. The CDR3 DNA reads TGTGCCAGCAGCTTCACAGGGGCAGATACGCAGTATTTT.

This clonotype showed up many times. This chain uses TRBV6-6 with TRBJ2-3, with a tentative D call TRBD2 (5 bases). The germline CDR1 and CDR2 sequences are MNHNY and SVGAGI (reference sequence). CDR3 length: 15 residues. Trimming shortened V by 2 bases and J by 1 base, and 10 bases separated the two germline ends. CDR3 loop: CASSYGRAGTDTQYF. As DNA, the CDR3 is TGTGCCAGCAGTTACGGGAGAGCAGGCACAGATACGCAGTATTTT.

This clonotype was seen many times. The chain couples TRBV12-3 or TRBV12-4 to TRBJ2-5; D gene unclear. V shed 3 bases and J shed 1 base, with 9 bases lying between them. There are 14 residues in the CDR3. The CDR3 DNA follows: TGTGCCAGCAGTTTCCAGGCGGTCCAAGAGACCCAGTACTTC. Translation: CASSFQAVQETQYF.

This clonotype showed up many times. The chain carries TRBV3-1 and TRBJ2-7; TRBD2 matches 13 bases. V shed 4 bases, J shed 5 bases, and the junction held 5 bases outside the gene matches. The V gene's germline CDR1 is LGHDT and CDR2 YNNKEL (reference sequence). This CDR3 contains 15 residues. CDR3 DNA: TGTGCCAGCAGCCCACTAGCGGGAGGGCCAAACGAGCAGTACTTC. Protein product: CASSPLAGGPNEQYF.

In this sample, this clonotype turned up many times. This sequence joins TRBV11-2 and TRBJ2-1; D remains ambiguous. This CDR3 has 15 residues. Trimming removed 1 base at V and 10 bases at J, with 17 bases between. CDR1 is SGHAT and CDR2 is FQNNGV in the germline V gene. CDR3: CASSLGISLGGEQFF. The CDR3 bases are TGTGCCAGCAGCTTAGGTATTTCGTTGGGCGGAGAGCAGTTCTTC.